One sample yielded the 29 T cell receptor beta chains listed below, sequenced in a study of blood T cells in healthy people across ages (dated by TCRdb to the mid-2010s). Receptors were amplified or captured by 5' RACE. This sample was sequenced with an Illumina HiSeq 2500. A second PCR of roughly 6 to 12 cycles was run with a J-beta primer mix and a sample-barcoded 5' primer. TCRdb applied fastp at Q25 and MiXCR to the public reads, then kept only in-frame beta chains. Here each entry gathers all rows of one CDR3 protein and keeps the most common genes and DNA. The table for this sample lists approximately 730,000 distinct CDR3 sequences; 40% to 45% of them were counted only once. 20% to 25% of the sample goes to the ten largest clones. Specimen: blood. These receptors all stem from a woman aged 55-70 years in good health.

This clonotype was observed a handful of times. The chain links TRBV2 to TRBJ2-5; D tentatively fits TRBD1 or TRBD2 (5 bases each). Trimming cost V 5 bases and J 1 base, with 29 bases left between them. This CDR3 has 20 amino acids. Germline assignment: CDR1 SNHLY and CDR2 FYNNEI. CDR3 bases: TGTGCCAGCAGTTGGGACGGTGGTGGTGGTGGCTGGGGCGCCCAAGAGACCCAGTACTTC. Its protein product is CASSWDGGGGGWGAQETQYF.

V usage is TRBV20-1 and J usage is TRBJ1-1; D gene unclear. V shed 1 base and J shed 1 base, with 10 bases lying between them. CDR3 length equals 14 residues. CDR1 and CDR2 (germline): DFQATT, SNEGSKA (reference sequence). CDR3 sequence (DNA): TGCAGTGCTAGAGTTTTCCAGGCGAACACTGAAGCTTTCTTT. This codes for CSARVFQANTEAFF.

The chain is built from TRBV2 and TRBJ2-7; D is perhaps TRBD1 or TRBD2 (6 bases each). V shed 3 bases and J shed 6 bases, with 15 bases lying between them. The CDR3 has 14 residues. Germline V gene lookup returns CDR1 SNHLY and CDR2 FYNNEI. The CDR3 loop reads CASSDRFGGREQYF. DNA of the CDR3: TGTGCCAGCAGTGATAGGTTTGGGGGGCGCGAGCAGTACTTC.

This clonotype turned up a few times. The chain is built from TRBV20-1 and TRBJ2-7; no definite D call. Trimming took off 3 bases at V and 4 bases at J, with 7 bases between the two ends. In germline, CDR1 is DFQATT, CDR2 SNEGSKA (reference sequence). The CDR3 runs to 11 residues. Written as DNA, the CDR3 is TGCAGTGCTAGCTGGTATTACGAGCAGTACTTC. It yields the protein CSASWYYEQYF.

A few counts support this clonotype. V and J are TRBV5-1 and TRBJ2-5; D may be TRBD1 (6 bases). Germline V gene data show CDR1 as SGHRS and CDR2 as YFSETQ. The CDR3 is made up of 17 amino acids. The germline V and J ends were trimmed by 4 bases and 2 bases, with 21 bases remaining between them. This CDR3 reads CASSPAKMTGYQETQYF. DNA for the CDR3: TGCGCCAGCAGCCCAGCAAAGATGACAGGTTATCAAGAGACCCAGTACTTC.

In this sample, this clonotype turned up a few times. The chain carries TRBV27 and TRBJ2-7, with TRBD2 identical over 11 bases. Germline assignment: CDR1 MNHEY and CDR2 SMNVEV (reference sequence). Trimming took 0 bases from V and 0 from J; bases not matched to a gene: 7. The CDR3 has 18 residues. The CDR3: CASSLSSPTSGGSYEQYF. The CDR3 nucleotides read TGTGCCAGCAGTTTATCCTCACCTACTAGCGGGGGCTCCTACGAGCAGTACTTC.

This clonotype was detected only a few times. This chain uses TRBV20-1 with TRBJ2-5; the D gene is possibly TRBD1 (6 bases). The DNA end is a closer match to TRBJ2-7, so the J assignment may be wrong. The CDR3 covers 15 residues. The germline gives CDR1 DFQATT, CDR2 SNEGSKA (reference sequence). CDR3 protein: CSAQPQGQIDNEQYF. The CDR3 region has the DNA TGCAGTGCCCAACCCCAAGGACAGATAGACAACGAGCAGTACTTC.

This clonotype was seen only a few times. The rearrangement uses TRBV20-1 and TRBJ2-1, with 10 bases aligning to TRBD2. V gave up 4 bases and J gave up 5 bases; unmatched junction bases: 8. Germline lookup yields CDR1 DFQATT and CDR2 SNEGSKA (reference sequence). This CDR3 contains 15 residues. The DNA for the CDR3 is TGCAGTGCTACCAGGACTAGCGGAAATCACAATGAGCAGTTCTTC. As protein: CSATRTSGNHNEQFF.

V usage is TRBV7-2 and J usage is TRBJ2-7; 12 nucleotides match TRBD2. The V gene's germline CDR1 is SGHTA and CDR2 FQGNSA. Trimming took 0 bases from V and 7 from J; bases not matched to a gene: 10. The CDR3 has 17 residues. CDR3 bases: TGTGCCAGCAGCTTAGCGCCTAGCGGGGGGGCTGGGAATGAGCAGTACTTC. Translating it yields CASSLAPSGGAGNEQYF.

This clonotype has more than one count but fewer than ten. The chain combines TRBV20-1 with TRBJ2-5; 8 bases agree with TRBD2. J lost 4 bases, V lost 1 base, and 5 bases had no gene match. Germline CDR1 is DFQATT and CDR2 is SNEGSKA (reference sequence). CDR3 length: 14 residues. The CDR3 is CSARGAGEGETQYF. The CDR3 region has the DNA TGCAGTGCTAGAGGAGCGGGAGAGGGAGAGACCCAGTACTTC.

CDR3 sequence: CAWSVRRWAEAFF. The CDR3 DNA reads as TGTGCCTGGAGCGTTCGTAGGTGGGCTGAAGCTTTCTTT. The V call is TRBV30, the J call TRBJ1-1; D unresolved. Deletions cut 3 bases from V and 6 bases from J, with 14 bases between. Germline V gene data show CDR1 as GTSNPN and CDR2 as SVGIG (reference sequence). There are 13 residues in the CDR3.

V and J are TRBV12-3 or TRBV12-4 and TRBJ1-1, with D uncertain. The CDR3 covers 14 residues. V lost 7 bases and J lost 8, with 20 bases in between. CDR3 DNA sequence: TGTGCCAGCACCCCGCGTTGGTCAATAGAAGAAGCTTTCTTT. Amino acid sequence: CASTPRWSIEEAFF.

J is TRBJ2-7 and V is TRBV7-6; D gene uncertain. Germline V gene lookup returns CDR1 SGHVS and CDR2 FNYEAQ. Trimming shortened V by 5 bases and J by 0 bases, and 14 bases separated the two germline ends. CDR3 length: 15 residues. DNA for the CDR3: TGTGCCAGCAGCGCCTCCCGGACGGACTCCTACGAGCAGTACTTC. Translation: CASSASRTDSYEQYF.

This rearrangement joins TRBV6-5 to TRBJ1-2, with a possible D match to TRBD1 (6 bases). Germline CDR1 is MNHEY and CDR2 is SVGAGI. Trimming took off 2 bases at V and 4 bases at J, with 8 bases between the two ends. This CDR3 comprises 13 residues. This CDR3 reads CASSYTGFYGYTF. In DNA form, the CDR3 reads TGTGCCAGCAGTTACACAGGGTTCTATGGCTACACCTTC.

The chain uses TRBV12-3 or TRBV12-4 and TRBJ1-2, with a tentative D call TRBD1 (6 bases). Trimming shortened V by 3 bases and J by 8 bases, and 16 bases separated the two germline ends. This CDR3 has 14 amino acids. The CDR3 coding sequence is TGTGCCAGCAGTTTTGGGGGGGCGGAAGGGGGCTACACCTTC. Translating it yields CASSFGGAEGGYTF.

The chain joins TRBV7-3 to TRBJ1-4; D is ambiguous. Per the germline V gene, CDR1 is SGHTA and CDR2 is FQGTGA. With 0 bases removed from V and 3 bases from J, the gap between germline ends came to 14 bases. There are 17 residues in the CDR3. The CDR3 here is CASSLTGGVVANEKLFF. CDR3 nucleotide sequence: TGTGCCAGCAGCTTAACCGGTGGGGTGGTGGCTAATGAAAAACTGTTTTTT.

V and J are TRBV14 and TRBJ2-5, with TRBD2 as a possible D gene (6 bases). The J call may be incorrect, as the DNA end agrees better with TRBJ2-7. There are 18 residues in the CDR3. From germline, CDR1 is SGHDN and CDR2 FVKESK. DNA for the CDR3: TGTGCCAGCAGCCAAGCGGTCAAATTCGGAGGGCGGCACTACGAGCAGTACTTC. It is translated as CASSQAVKFGGRHYEQYF.

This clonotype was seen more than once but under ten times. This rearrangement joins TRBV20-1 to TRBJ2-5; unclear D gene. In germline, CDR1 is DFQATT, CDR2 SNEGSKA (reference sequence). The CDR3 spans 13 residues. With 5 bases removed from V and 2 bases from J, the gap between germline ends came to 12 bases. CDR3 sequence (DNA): TGCAGTGCTCGATTGGACGGGCAAGAGACCCAGTACTTC. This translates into CSARLDGQETQYF.

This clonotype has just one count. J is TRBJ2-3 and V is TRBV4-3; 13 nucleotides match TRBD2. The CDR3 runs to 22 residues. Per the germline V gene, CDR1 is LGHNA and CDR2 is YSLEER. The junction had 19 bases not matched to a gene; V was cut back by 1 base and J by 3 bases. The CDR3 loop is CASSQGSGLAGVRPPSTDTQYF. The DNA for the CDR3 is TGCGCCAGCAGCCAAGGTTCCGGACTAGCGGGAGTTCGTCCTCCTTCGACAGATACGCAGTATTTT.

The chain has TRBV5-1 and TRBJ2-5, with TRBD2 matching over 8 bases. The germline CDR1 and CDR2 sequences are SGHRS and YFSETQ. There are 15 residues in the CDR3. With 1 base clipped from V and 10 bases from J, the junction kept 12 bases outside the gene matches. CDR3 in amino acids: CASSLFTSGTYDQYF. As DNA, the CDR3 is TGCGCCAGCAGCTTGTTTACTAGCGGTACCTACGACCAGTACTTC.

The CDR3 protein is CAISANPYGTDNTGELFF. The CDR3 nucleotides are TGTGCCATCAGTGCAAATCCCTACGGGACAGATAACACCGGGGAGCTGTTTTTT. The chain has TRBV10-3 and TRBJ2-2; 7 nucleotides line up with TRBD1. Losses at the gene ends were 4 bases for V and 2 bases for J; bases not matched to a gene: 13. The length of the CDR3 is 18 residues. Germline CDR1 reads ENHRY; CDR2 reads SYGVKD.

The CDR3 loop is CASSLVAGEIYNEQYF. Written as DNA, the CDR3 is TGTGCCAGCAGCTTAGTAGCGGGAGAAATCTACAATGAGCAGTACTTC. The chain carries TRBV7-2 and TRBJ2-5; 9 nucleotides align to TRBD2. From germline, CDR1 is SGHTA and CDR2 FQGNSA. The CDR3 contains 16 residues. V lost 1 base and J lost 11; bases outside the gene matches: 14.

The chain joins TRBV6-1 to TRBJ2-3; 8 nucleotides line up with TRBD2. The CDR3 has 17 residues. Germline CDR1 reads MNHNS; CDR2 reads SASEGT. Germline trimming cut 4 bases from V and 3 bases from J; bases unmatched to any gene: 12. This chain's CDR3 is CASSALRKRGITDTQYF. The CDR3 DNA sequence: TGTGCCAGCAGTGCGCTCAGGAAGCGGGGGATAACAGATACGCAGTATTTT.

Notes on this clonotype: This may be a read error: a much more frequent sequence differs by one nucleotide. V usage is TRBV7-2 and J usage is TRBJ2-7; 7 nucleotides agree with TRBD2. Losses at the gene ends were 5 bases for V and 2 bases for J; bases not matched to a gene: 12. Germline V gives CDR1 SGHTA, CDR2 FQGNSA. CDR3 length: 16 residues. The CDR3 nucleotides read TGTGCCAGCAGCGCGAGCCTAGGACTAGGCGCCTACGAGCAGTACTTC. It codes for CASSASLGLGAYEQYF.

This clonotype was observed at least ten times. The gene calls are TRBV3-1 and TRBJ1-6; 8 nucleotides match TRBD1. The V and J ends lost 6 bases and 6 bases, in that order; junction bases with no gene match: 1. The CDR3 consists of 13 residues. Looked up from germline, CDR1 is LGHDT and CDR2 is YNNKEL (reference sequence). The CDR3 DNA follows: TGTGCCAGCAGTGACAGGGGTAATTCACCCCTCCACTTT. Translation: CASSDRGNSPLHF.

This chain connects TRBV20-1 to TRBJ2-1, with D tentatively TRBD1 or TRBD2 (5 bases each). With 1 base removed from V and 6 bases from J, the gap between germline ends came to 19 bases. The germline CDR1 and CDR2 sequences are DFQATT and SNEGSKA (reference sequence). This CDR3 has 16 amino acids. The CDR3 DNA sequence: TGCAGTGCTAGAGCCTCGGGGCTAGAGATGGGCAATGAGCAGTTCTTC. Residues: CSARASGLEMGNEQFF.

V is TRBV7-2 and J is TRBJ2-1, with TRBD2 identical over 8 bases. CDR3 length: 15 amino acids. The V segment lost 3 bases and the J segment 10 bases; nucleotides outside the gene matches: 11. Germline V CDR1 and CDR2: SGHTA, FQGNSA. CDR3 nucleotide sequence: TGTGCCAGCAGCTTGAGCCGGGGGGGCCTGGGAGAGCAGTTCTTC. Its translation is CASSLSRGGLGEQFF. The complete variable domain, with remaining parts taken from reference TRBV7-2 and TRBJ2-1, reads GAGVSQSPSNKVTEKGKDVELRCDPISGHTALYWYRQSLGQGLEFLIYFQGNSAPDKSGLPSDRFSAERTGGSVSTLTIQRTQQEDSAVYLCASSLSRGGLGEQFFGPGTRLTVL.

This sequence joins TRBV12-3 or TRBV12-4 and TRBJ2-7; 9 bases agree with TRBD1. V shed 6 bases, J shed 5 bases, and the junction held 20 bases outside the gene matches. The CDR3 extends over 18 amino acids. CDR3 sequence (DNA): TGTGCCAGCAGCGCCGGGACAGGGCCCGGGAGTGTAAGGAACGAGCAGTACTTC. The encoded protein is CASSAGTGPGSVRNEQYF.

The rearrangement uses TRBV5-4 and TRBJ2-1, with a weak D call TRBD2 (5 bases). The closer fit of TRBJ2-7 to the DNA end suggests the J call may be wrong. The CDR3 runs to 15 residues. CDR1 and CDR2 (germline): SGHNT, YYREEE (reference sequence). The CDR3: CASSLVLADYNEQYF. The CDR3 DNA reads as TGTGCCAGCAGCTTGGTTCTGGCAGACTACAATGAGCAGTACTTC.